The next 22 T cell receptor beta chains were all read from a single sample in a study of cytomegalovirus exposure and HLA in healthy donors. The primer mix had 60 Vbeta and 13 Jbeta primers. Some clones are missing from TCRdb's copy, which holds only in-frame ones; the method was immunoSEQ multiplex PCR. The sample includes some 39,000 clones. Input material: PBMCs. These receptors were obtained from a man aged 25 to 40 in good health and CMV-seronegative.

With regard to this clone: Other DNA sequences in the sample encode the same CDR3. This chain links TRBV29-1 with TRBJ1-5, with D maybe TRBD1 (5 bases). V lost 7 bases, J lost 0 bases, and 16 bases lay in between. The germline gives CDR1 SQVTM, CDR2 ANQGSEA. The CDR3 spans 15 residues. CDR3 loop: CSGGETAYSNQPQHF. The DNA for the CDR3 is TGCAGCGGGGGGGAGACAGCCTATAGCAATCAGCCCCAGCATTTT.

The V gene is TRBV7-3, the J gene TRBJ1-1; perhaps TRBD1 as D (6 bases). The germline V gene encodes CDR1 SGHTA and CDR2 FQGTGA. V lost 2 bases to trimming and J lost 1 base, with 17 bases between them. The CDR3 covers 17 residues. Here the CDR3 DNA reads TGTGCCAGCAGCTTATCCCTCCTCAGGGGCGCGAACACTGAAGCTTTCTTT. The encoded protein is CASSLSLLRGANTEAFF. Looking up the rest from reference TRBV7-3 and TRBJ1-1 gives the full variable domain: GAGVSQTPSNKVTEKGKYVELRCDPISGHTALYWYRQSLGQGPEFLIYFQGTGAADDSGLPNDRFFAVRPEGSVSTLKIQRTERGDSAVYLCASSLSLLRGANTEAFFGQGTRLTVV.

This chain connects TRBV28 to TRBJ2-7; D is unresolved. V lost 4 bases and J 7 bases, leaving 8 bases between the germline ends. The CDR3 runs 11 residues. In germline, CDR1 is MDHEN, CDR2 SYDVKM. CDR3 amino acids: CASSSSREQYF. CDR3 bases: TGTGCCAGCAGTTCCTCGAGGGAGCAGTACTTC.

The J gene is TRBJ2-3, the V gene TRBV27, with D perhaps TRBD2 (6 bases). Deletions cut 0 bases from V and 4 bases from J, with 11 bases between. The CDR3 totals 15 residues. From germline, CDR1 is MNHEY and CDR2 SMNVEV (reference sequence). The CDR3 DNA reads TGTGCCAGCAGTTTATCGGCGGGGAGCGCAGATACGCAGTATTTT. Residues: CASSLSAGSADTQYF.

V and J are TRBV11-2 and TRBJ2-2; the D gene is possibly TRBD1 (6 bases). Between the trimmed V and J ends, which lost 4 bases and 4 bases, there was a span of 13 bases. The CDR3 totals 15 residues. The germline CDR1 and CDR2 sequences are SGHAT and FQNNGV. Written as DNA, the CDR3 is TGTGCCAGCAGCTATTCAGGGGTTCGCACCGGGGAGCTGTTTTTT. It yields the protein CASSYSGVRTGELFF.

The V call is TRBV5-4, the J call TRBJ2-5, with 7 positions matching TRBD1. J gave up 0 bases and V 4 bases, and 3 bases lay outside the gene matches. The CDR3 is 14 amino acids. The germline V gene encodes CDR1 SGHNT and CDR2 YYREEE (reference sequence). CDR3 DNA: TGTGCCAGCAGCCCCGGGACAGACCAAGAGACCCAGTACTTC. It is translated as CASSPGTDQETQYF.

The V gene is TRBV19, the J gene TRBJ2-1; TRBD1 might be the D (6 bases). V was pared by 3 bases and J by 3 bases, with 15 bases between. The CDR3 sequence is 16 residues long. The germline V gene encodes CDR1 LNHDA and CDR2 SQIVND (reference sequence). CDR3 residues: CASSIGAQGFYNEQFF. CDR3 DNA sequence: TGTGCCAGTAGTATTGGGGCACAGGGTTTCTACAATGAGCAGTTCTTC.

The CDR3 reads CSVEWDRGNQETQYF. As DNA, the CDR3 is TGCAGCGTTGAGTGGGACAGGGGGAACCAAGAGACCCAGTACTTC. The genes are TRBV29-1 and TRBJ2-5; 11 bases line up with TRBD1. The CDR3 totals 15 residues. With 3 bases clipped from V and 0 bases from J, the junction kept 3 bases outside the gene matches. Germline CDR1 reads SQVTM; CDR2 reads ANQGSEA.

The genes are TRBV19 and TRBJ2-1; 7 bases align to TRBD1. Trimming at V came to 7 bases and at J to 5 bases, leaving 11 bases not matched to a gene. Germline-derived CDR1 and CDR2 are LNHDA and SQIVND (reference sequence). The CDR3 sequence is 15 residues long. The DNA for the CDR3 is TGTGCCAGTAAACAGGGGCAGGGTCCGGACAATGAGCAGTTCTTC. Protein sequence: CASKQGQGPDNEQFF.

V usage is TRBV5-1 and J usage is TRBJ1-1, with 9 bases matching TRBD1. The CDR3 runs to 15 residues. The V gene end was trimmed by 4 bases and the J gene end by 7 bases; junction bases not matched to a gene: 11. Germline CDR1 is SGHRS and CDR2 is YFSETQ. CDR3 nucleotides: TGCGCCAGCAGCAAACTCACAGGGGGCGGGGGTGAAGCTTTCTTT. This codes for CASSKLTGGGGEAFF.

V gene TRBV18 combines with J gene TRBJ2-1, with D possibly matching TRBD1 (6 bases). Germline loops: CDR1 KGHSH, CDR2 LQKENI. There are 16 residues in the CDR3. Between the trimmed V and J ends, which lost 4 bases and 5 bases, there was a span of 18 bases. This CDR3 is CASSQGQLWTDNEQFF. The CDR3 nucleotides are TGTGCCAGCTCACAGGGACAACTTTGGACTGACAATGAGCAGTTCTTC.

The gene calls are TRBV19 and TRBJ1-3; D is perhaps TRBD1 (5 bases). Germline loops: CDR1 LNHDA, CDR2 SQIVND (reference sequence). Trimming left V 6 bases short and J 4 bases short, with 10 bases between. The CDR3 is made up of 13 amino acids. The CDR3 spells CASSAGSGNTIYF. In DNA form, the CDR3 reads TGTGCCAGTAGCGCAGGGTCGGGAAACACCATATATTTT.

This chain uses TRBV4-1 with TRBJ2-2; possible D gene TRBD2, 6 bases. Germline CDR1 MGHRA, CDR2 YSYEKL. The CDR3 has 21 amino acids. V was shortened by 3 bases and J by 0 bases, with 26 bases between the two germline ends. CDR3: CASSQVVTGVLLTTNTGELFF. DNA of the CDR3: TGCGCCAGCAGCCAGGTTGTGACGGGAGTTCTGTTGACTACGAACACCGGGGAGCTGTTTTTT.

The chain combines TRBV4-2 with TRBJ2-1, with D unresolved. Germline loops: CDR1 LGHNA, CDR2 YNFKEQ. The CDR3 extends over 13 amino acids. Trimming shortened V by 2 bases and J by 8 bases, and 10 bases separated the two germline ends. DNA for the CDR3: TGTGCCAGCAGCCAATTGAGTACCGATGAGCAGTTCTTC. It is translated as CASSQLSTDEQFF.

The chain combines TRBV7-2 with TRBJ1-3, with a tentative D call TRBD1 (6 bases). Trimming took 4 bases from V and 0 from J, leaving 13 bases between them. Germline-derived CDR1 and CDR2 are SGHTA and FQGNSA. The CDR3 has 16 amino acids. As DNA, the CDR3 is TGTGCCAGCAGCTCCCAGGGGCCCGGCTCTGGAAACACCATATATTTT. Translating gives CASSSQGPGSGNTIYF.

The chain employs TRBV5-1 and TRBJ2-5; 10 nucleotides agree with TRBD1. Germline values: CDR1 SGHRS, CDR2 YFSETQ. This CDR3 has 15 residues. V shed 0 bases and J 5 bases; nucleotides not matched to a gene: 4. In DNA, the CDR3 is TGCGCCAGCAGCTTGGGACAGGGGGCTTGGGAGACCCAGTACTTC. This codes for CASSLGQGAWETQYF.

The rearrangement links TRBV7-2 to TRBJ2-7; D gene uncertain. V lost 2 bases, J lost 1 base, and 9 bases lay in between. From germline, CDR1 is SGHTA and CDR2 FQGNSA. This CDR3 has 14 amino acids. This chain's CDR3 is CASSLTKLSYEQYF. The CDR3, as DNA: TGTGCCAGCAGCTTAACCAAGCTTTCCTACGAGCAGTACTTC.

The chain recombines TRBV19 with TRBJ1-5, with D perhaps matching TRBD1 (5 bases). Per the germline V gene, CDR1 is LNHDA and CDR2 is SQIVND (reference sequence). The CDR3 loop spans 14 amino acids. V gave up 5 bases and J gave up 0 bases, with 8 bases separating them. The CDR3 DNA sequence: TGTGCCAGTAGTTTTGACAGTAGCAATCAGCCCCAGCATTTT. Protein: CASSFDSSNQPQHF.

The chain employs TRBV6-5 and TRBJ1-5; possible D gene TRBD1, 6 bases. From germline, CDR1 is MNHEY and CDR2 SVGAGI. This CDR3 is built from 15 residues. V dropped 6 bases and J dropped 4 bases, with 16 bases sitting between them. The CDR3 is CASSQQGFSNQPQHF. The CDR3 region has the DNA TGTGCCAGCAGCCAACAGGGTTTTAGTAATCAGCCCCAGCATTTT.

This chain links TRBV4-2 with TRBJ1-1; tentatively, D is TRBD1 (5 bases). CDR1 LGHNA and CDR2 YNFKEQ come from the germline V gene. Trimming left V 0 bases short and J 0 bases short, with 8 bases between. The CDR3 spans 15 residues. The CDR3 protein is CASSQEAQVNTEAFF. As DNA, the CDR3 is TGTGCCAGCAGCCAAGAAGCACAGGTGAACACTGAAGCTTTCTTT.

The chain carries TRBV5-1 and TRBJ2-7; maybe TRBD1 (6 bases). The CDR3 runs 15 residues. V was cut by 2 bases and J by 2 bases, with 14 bases left in between. Germline values: CDR1 SGHRS, CDR2 YFSETQ. The CDR3 reads CASSLDTGYAYEQYF. For the CDR3, the DNA is TGCGCCAGCAGCTTAGATACAGGGTACGCCTACGAGCAGTACTTC.

The DNA for the CDR3 is TGTGCCAGCTCACCCCGGACTAGCGGATACGAGCAGTACTTC. Its protein product is CASSPRTSGYEQYF. The rearrangement uses TRBV18 and TRBJ2-7; 10 bases align to TRBD2. This CDR3 is 14 amino acids long. V lost 3 bases and J lost 4; bases outside the gene matches: 3. The germline gives CDR1 KGHSH, CDR2 LQKENI.